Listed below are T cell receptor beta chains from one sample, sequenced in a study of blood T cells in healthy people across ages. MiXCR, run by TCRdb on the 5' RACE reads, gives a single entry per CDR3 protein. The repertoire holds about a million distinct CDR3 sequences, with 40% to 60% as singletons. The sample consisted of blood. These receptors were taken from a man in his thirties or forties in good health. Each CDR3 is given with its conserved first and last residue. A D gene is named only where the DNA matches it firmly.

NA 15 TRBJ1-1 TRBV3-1 CAPPPLQGWSTEAFF
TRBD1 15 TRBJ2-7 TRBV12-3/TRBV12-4 CASTYTYGTGYEQYF
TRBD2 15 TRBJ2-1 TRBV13 CASSPPTSGDNEQFF
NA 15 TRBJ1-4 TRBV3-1 CASSQGGQLNEKLFF
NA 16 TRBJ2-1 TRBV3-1 CASSQQSRGALNEQFF
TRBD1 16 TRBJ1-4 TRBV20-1 CSARRSGGAPVEKLFF
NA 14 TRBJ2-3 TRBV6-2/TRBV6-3 CASSSRGGEDTQYF
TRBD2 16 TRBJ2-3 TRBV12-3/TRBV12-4 CASSLRSGGSADTQYF
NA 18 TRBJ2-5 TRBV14 CASSQALLGPGVRETQYF
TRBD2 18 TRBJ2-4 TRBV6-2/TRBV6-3 CASSPKRGLAVAKNIQYF
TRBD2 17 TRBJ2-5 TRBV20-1 CSAAGWTQEGLGETQYF
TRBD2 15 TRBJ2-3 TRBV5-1 CASSSAGLETDTQYF
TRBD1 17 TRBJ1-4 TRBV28 CASTQLRDRGANEKLFF
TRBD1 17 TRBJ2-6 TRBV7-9 CASSFDRGSSGANVLTF
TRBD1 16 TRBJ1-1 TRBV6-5 CASSTRTGVMGTEAFF
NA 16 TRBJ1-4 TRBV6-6 CASSYRPGRINEKLFF